Shown below are 8 T cell receptor beta chains from a single sample sequenced in a study of glioma-infiltrating T cells. Amplification of TCR alpha and beta CDR3 regions from RNA used iRepertoire nested multiplex PCR. TCRdb analysed the multiplex PCR reads with MiXCR anew, one entry per CDR3 protein. The sample carries under 150,000 distinct CDR3 sequences, 39% recorded once. Material for sequencing was glioma tissue, nonneoplastic brain tissue, or PBMCs (not recorded which). These receptors all come from a human donor with low-grade glioma or glioblastoma, undergoing nonglioma brain surgery, or in good health (not recorded which).

CDR3: CATNEDRVTNTEAFF. CDR3 in DNA: TGTGCCACCAACGAAGACAGGGTAACGAACACTGAAGCTTTCTTT. The chain uses TRBV15 and TRBJ1-1, with 7 bases that match TRBD1. Germline-derived CDR1 and CDR2 are LNHNV and YYDKDF (reference sequence). The CDR3 covers 15 residues. The trim removed 7 bases at V and 1 base at J, leaving 9 bases unmatched.

Concerning this clonotype: A read error may produce the germline difference seen at one junction end. In DNA, the CDR3 is TGCGCCAGCAGCCAAGGGATGGGACAGGTGAACACTGAAGCTTTCTTT. It codes for CASSQGMGQVNTEAFF. The chain links TRBV7-2 to TRBJ1-1; 8 bases are a match to TRBD1. Looked up from germline, CDR1 is SGHTA and CDR2 is FQGNSA. The CDR3 has 16 residues.

This chain uses TRBV28 with TRBJ1-2; possibly TRBD1 for D (6 bases). The CDR3 runs to 13 residues. V was pared by 5 bases and J by 8 bases, with 15 bases between. CDR1 is MDHEN and CDR2 is SYDVKM in the germline V gene. For the CDR3, the DNA is TGTGCCAGCAGTCTCGGACAGACCCTGGGCTACACCTTC. Amino acids: CASSLGQTLGYTF.

This chain joins TRBV2 and TRBJ2-7, with a tentative D call TRBD2 (6 bases). The germline V and J ends were trimmed by 8 bases and 6 bases, with 11 bases remaining between them. The CDR3 sequence is 11 residues long. CDR1 is SNHLY and CDR2 is FYNNEI in the germline V gene. The CDR3 region is CASGAGSEQYF. The CDR3 DNA sequence: TGTGCCAGCGGTGCGGGGTCCGAGCAGTACTTC.

The table lists this clonotype with many counts. The rearrangement links TRBV4-1 to TRBJ2-1, with 8 positions matching TRBD2. Germline V gene sequence: CDR1 MGHRA, CDR2 YSYEKL. With 0 bases clipped from V and 4 bases from J, the junction kept 2 bases outside the gene matches. This CDR3 spans 15 amino acids. The CDR3 spells CASSQEEREYNEQFF. CDR3 nucleotide sequence: TGCGCCAGCAGCCAAGAGGAGCGGGAGTACAATGAGCAGTTCTTC.

This clonotype was seen more than once but under ten times. The chain is built from TRBV6-1 and TRBJ1-6, with 7 bases fitting TRBD1. After removal of 6 bases from V and 6 bases from J, the junction contained 5 bases not matched to a gene. CDR1 MNHNS and CDR2 SASEGT come from the germline V gene. This CDR3 comprises 14 residues. The CDR3: CASRLDRANSPLHF. CDR3 nucleotide sequence: TGTGCCAGCAGACTCGACAGGGCTAATTCACCCCTCCACTTT.

A few counts support this clonotype. The chain joins TRBV6-1 to TRBJ2-3, with a weak D call TRBD1 (5 bases). Between the trimmed V and J ends, which lost 9 bases and 0 bases, there was a span of 22 bases. The V gene's germline CDR1 is MNHNS and CDR2 SASEGT. This CDR3 region has 17 residues. The DNA for the CDR3 is TGTGCCAGTCTTCATAGGCCGCAGGGCGTGAGCACAGATACGCAGTATTTT. It translates to CASLHRPQGVSTDTQYF.

This chain connects TRBV27 to TRBJ2-3; D gene unclear. V was clipped by 2 bases and J by 8 bases, with 11 bases between them. CDR1 is MNHEY and CDR2 is SMNVEV in the germline V gene (reference sequence). The CDR3 runs 13 residues. DNA of the CDR3: TGTGCCAGCAGTTTAAGCACCTCGGTTACGCAGTATTTT. This sequence encodes CASSLSTSVTQYF.